This TCR beta chain was found in a study of T cells in women clearing cervical HPV infection. HPV was found by MY09/MY11 PCR and dot-blot genotyping. Profiling relied on immunoSEQ multiplex PCR, and the TCRdb table lists in-frame clones only, not all of them. The listing contains some 23,000 clones. With regard to this clone: The CDR3 end falls 3 residues outside the read, so it is completed with the germline J gene.

CDR1 is LNHDA and CDR2 is SQIVND in the germline V gene (reference sequence). The V end lost 6 bases, the J end lost 3 bases, and 17 bases lay between the germline ends. The CDR3 is made up of 15 amino acids. Source material: blood buffy coat. This chain connects TRBV19 to TRBJ1-2; a weak D match, TRBD1 (6 bases). The receptor was derived from a woman aged 18 to 75 with a cervical HPV16 infection that either progressed to CIN3+ or cleared (not recorded which). The CDR3 here is CASSIIDGQHYGYTF. Partial CDR3 DNA: TGTGCCAGTAGCATAATTGATGGACAGCACTATGGC.